The 26 T cell receptor beta chains presented below share a single source sample, sequenced in a study of regulatory T cells in long-lasting Graves disease. The TCR beta library used iRepertoire HTBI primers with Arm-PCR amplification of CDR3. In TCRdb, the multiplex PCR reads were re-called with MiXCR into one record per CDR3 protein. The sample includes about 450,000 distinct CDR3 sequences, about a sixth of them seen just once. Time point defined: newly diagnosed GD, antithyroid drugs for less than 3 months. From PBMCs, RNA was extracted and then used to make the TCR library. The same sample was also studied in work on T cells in Graves' hyperthyroidism and ophthalmopathy.

The source was peripheral blood mononuclear cells (PBMCs), collected at new diagnosis, from a patient treated with antithyroid drugs. These receptors came from a woman aged 25 to 39 with Graves disease.

As regards this clonotype: A much larger clone lies one base from this, so it may be a read error. The chain uses TRBV13 and TRBJ2-1; D might be TRBD1 or TRBD2, each matching 6 bases. The V end lost 8 bases, the J end lost 5 bases, and 16 bases lay between the germline ends. Germline V lookup: CDR1 PRHDT, CDR2 FYEKMQ (reference sequence). The CDR3 runs 14 residues. CDR3 DNA sequence: TGTGCCAGCGTCAACAGGGAGCGGGACAATGAGCAGTTCTTC. Its translation: CASVNRERDNEQFF.

The chain uses TRBV2 and TRBJ2-6, with 11 positions matching TRBD1. The V gene end was trimmed by 5 bases and the J gene end by 3 bases; junction bases not matched to a gene: 12. CDR1 is SNHLY and CDR2 is FYNNEI in the germline V gene. The CDR3 runs 19 residues. The CDR3: CASSITRDRGLSGANVLTF. In DNA form, the CDR3 reads TGTGCCAGCAGTATTACCCGGGACAGGGGGTTAAGTGGGGCCAACGTCCTGACTTTC. The full variable domain, rest sourced from reference TRBV2 and TRBJ2-6, is EPEVTQTPSHQVTQMGQEVILRCVPISNHLYFYWYRQILGQKVEFLVSFYNNEISEKSEIFDDQFSVERPDGSNFTLKIRSTKLEDSAMYFCASSITRDRGLSGANVLTFGAGSRLTVL.

This clonotype was picked up many times. The chain links TRBV7-3 to TRBJ2-5, with 12 bases aligning to TRBD2. Germline V lookup: CDR1 SGHTA, CDR2 FQGTGA. The CDR3 totals 15 residues. Trimming at V came to 5 bases and at J to 5 bases, leaving 6 bases not matched to a gene. CDR3 in DNA: TGTGCCAGCAGCCAAGGACTAGCGGGGTCCGAGACCCAGTACTTC. This translates into CASSQGLAGSETQYF.

This clonotype was detected once. The chain recombines TRBV6-2 or TRBV6-3 with TRBJ2-1; 7 bases agree with TRBD1. There are 15 residues in the CDR3. Germline loops: CDR1 MNHEY, CDR2 SVGEGT. V shed 6 bases, J shed 2 bases, and the junction held 7 bases outside the gene matches. CDR3 bases: TGTGCCAGCAGGGTCACAGGGGACCCCTACAATGAGCAGTTCTTC. Protein sequence: CASRVTGDPYNEQFF.

This chain's CDR3 is CASSLATESTDTQYF. In DNA form, the CDR3 reads TGTGCCAGCAGCCTGGCGACCGAGAGCACAGATACGCAGTATTTT. The chain links TRBV7-9 to TRBJ2-3, with D unclear. The germline V gene has CDR1 SEHNR and CDR2 FQNEAQ (reference sequence). The ends were cut back, 5 bases at V and 0 bases at J, with 12 bases in the middle. The CDR3 is 15 amino acids.

With regard to this clonotype: This may be a read error, as it is one base from a much larger clone. This rearrangement joins TRBV28 to TRBJ2-7; either TRBD1 or TRBD2 may supply D (5 bases each). Germline V CDR1 and CDR2: MDHEN, SYDVKM. This CDR3 spans 14 amino acids. The CDR3 reads CASSDRQGAYGQYF. CDR3 bases: TGTGCCAGCTCCGACCGGCAGGGAGCCTACGGGCAGTACTTC.

The chain carries TRBV5-1 and TRBJ2-4; 15 bases are a match to TRBD2. Germline loops: CDR1 SGHRS, CDR2 YFSETQ. The J segment lost 8 bases and the V segment lost 5 bases, leaving 11 bases of the junction unmatched. CDR3 length: 17 residues. The CDR3 here is CASSPGTSGRLTDIQYF. The CDR3 coding sequence is TGCGCCAGCAGTCCCGGGACTAGCGGGAGGCTTACGGACATTCAGTACTTC.

There are many counts of this clonotype. The V and J genes are TRBV29-1 and TRBJ2-1; 12 nucleotides align to TRBD1. CDR3 length: 14 residues. With V trimmed by 8 bases and J by 8 bases, 10 bases remained unmatched. Germline loops: CDR1 SQVTM, CDR2 ANQGSEA. This chain's CDR3 is CSLLPGQGAHEQFF. The CDR3 region has the DNA TGCAGCTTACTACCGGGACAGGGGGCCCATGAGCAGTTCTTC.

V and J are TRBV6-1 and TRBJ2-7; TRBD1 agrees at 8 bases. Per the germline V gene, CDR1 is MNHNS and CDR2 is SASEGT. V was clipped by 7 bases and J by 3 bases; unmatched bases: 14. This CDR3 is built from 16 residues. DNA for the CDR3: TGTGCCAGCAAAGAAGGGCCGGGACAGGTACTCTACGAGCAGTACTTC. Amino acid sequence: CASKEGPGQVLYEQYF.

This clonotype was seen ten or more times. The chain uses TRBV20-1 and TRBJ1-5; tentative D call: TRBD1 (5 bases). Germline V gives CDR1 DFQATT, CDR2 SNEGSKA (reference sequence). The CDR3 runs to 14 residues. The V end was cut by 4 bases, the J end by 2 bases, with 12 bases between. In DNA form, the CDR3 reads TGCAGTGCTACGGTTGGGGGAGGCAATCAGCCCCAGCATTTT. This translates into CSATVGGGNQPQHF.

This clonotype was counted at least ten times. The chain employs TRBV6-1 and TRBJ1-2; no definite D call. The CDR3 has 12 residues. From germline, CDR1 is MNHNS and CDR2 SASEGT. Trimming removed 6 bases from V and 0 bases from J, with 5 bases in between. CDR3 nucleotide sequence: TGTGCCAGCAGAAGTCCTAACTATGGCTACACCTTC. Amino acids: CASRSPNYGYTF.

This clonotype was seen at least ten times. The chain employs TRBV2 and TRBJ2-7; 12 nucleotides align to TRBD2. Germline lookup yields CDR1 SNHLY and CDR2 FYNNEI. This CDR3 spans 14 amino acids. Trimming cost V 9 bases and J 0 bases; bases outside gene matches: 3. CDR3 coding DNA: TGTGCCAGGAGGACTAGCGGGATCTCCTACGAGCAGTACTTC. Protein product: CARRTSGISYEQYF.

The chain joins TRBV5-1 to TRBJ2-6, with 10 bases fitting TRBD2. Germline assignment: CDR1 SGHRS and CDR2 YFSETQ. This CDR3 comprises 23 residues. The ends lost 0 bases at V and 0 bases at J; junction bases unmatched: 18. The CDR3: CASSLEAARALAGLNSGANVLTF. The CDR3 DNA reads TGCGCCAGCAGCTTGGAGGCAGCTCGGGCACTAGCGGGACTCAACTCTGGGGCCAACGTCCTGACTTTC. Looking up the rest from reference TRBV5-1 and TRBJ2-6 gives the full variable domain: KAGVTQTPRYLIKTRGQQVTLSCSPISGHRSVSWYQQTPGQGLQFLFEYFSETQRNKGNFPGRFSGRQFSNSRSEMNVSTLELGDSALYLCASSLEAARALAGLNSGANVLTFGAGSRLTVL.

This clonotype was picked up many times. The chain couples TRBV6-1 to TRBJ2-1; D not certain. Germline V gene data show CDR1 as MNHNS and CDR2 as SASEGT. The CDR3 spans 14 residues. Trimming cost V 7 bases and J 2 bases, with 12 bases left between them. The DNA of the CDR3 is TGTGCCAGCACTGGTGGGGATGCCTACAATGAGCAGTTCTTC. This codes for CASTGGDAYNEQFF.

This clonotype was counted many times. The gene calls are TRBV6-1 and TRBJ2-3; 12 bases are a match to TRBD1. The V gene end was trimmed by 8 bases and the J gene end by 4 bases; junction bases not matched to a gene: 1. Germline CDR1 and CDR2: MNHNS and SASEGT. This CDR3 comprises 13 residues. The DNA for the CDR3 is TGTGCCAGCCGGGACAGGGGGCCAGATACGCAGTATTTT. Translation gives CASRDRGPDTQYF.

This clonotype was picked up many times. The V gene is TRBV5-1, the J gene TRBJ1-2; D remains unclear. V was pared by 4 bases and J by 4 bases, with 11 bases between. This CDR3 has 13 amino acids. Germline CDR1 and CDR2: SGHRS and YFSETQ. The CDR3 here is CASSDPPAYGYTF. CDR3 DNA: TGCGCCAGCAGCGACCCGCCGGCCTATGGCTACACCTTC.

V is TRBV28 and J is TRBJ2-1, with 15 bases fitting TRBD2. The CDR3 consists of 13 residues. Germline loops: CDR1 MDHEN, CDR2 SYDVKM. Unmatched junction bases numbered 4, after V lost 7 bases and J lost 12 bases. CDR3 DNA: TGTGCCAGCAATGGACTAGCGGGAGGGTGGCAGTTCTTC. Protein product: CASNGLAGGWQFF.

The chain has TRBV6-2 or TRBV6-3 and TRBJ1-2; the match to TRBD1 covers 7 bases. The CDR3 length is 13 residues. V was clipped by 5 bases and J by 3 bases; unmatched bases: 3. The germline CDR1 and CDR2 sequences are MNHEY and SVGEGT. The CDR3: CASSGGTDYGYTF. CDR3 nucleotide sequence: TGTGCCAGCAGTGGGGGGACAGACTATGGCTACACCTTC.

This clonotype was seen ten or more times. The chain recombines TRBV28 with TRBJ2-1; 10 bases agree with TRBD2. The ends lost 2 bases at V and 7 bases at J; junction bases unmatched: 5. The length of the CDR3 is 15 residues. Germline loops: CDR1 MDHEN, CDR2 SYDVKM. This CDR3 is CASSLGASGSNEQFF. The CDR3 DNA reads TGTGCCAGCAGTTTAGGGGCTAGCGGGAGTAATGAGCAGTTCTTC.

This clonotype has ten or more counts. This chain connects TRBV7-9 to TRBJ2-3; 8 bases align to TRBD2. In germline, CDR1 is SEHNR, CDR2 FQNEAQ (reference sequence). Trimming cost V 4 bases and J 0 bases; bases outside gene matches: 3. The CDR3 has 15 amino acids. CDR3 protein: CASSSLAASTDTQYF. The DNA of the CDR3 is TGTGCCAGCAGCTCACTAGCGGCTAGCACAGATACGCAGTATTTT.

This clonotype was seen at least ten times. The chain links TRBV12-3 or TRBV12-4 to TRBJ1-2; D possibly corresponds to TRBD1 (5 bases). The CDR3 is made up of 12 amino acids. Trimming took off 10 bases at V and 8 bases at J, with 17 bases between the two ends. In nucleotides, the CDR3 is TGTGCCACCTCATTAGGGGCATTCGGCTACACCTTC. It specifies CATSLGAFGYTF.

Many counts were recorded for this clonotype. As DNA, the CDR3 is TGTGCCAGCAGCTTGGATCGGGTTCCGAACTATGGCTACACCTTC. As protein: CASSLDRVPNYGYTF. The chain uses TRBV5-4 and TRBJ1-2; D unresolved. The germline V and J ends were trimmed by 0 bases and 2 bases, with 11 bases remaining between them. The CDR3 consists of 15 residues. Per germline, CDR1 SGHNT and CDR2 YYREEE (reference sequence).

This clonotype was recorded at least ten times. This chain uses TRBV12-3 or TRBV12-4 with TRBJ2-3; D possibly corresponds to TRBD1 (6 bases). This CDR3 spans 14 amino acids. The V gene lost 4 bases and the J gene lost 4 bases, with 12 bases spanning the gap. The CDR3 spells CASSSRGRADTQYF. For the CDR3, the DNA is TGTGCCAGCAGTTCAAGGGGGAGAGCAGATACGCAGTATTTT.

The gene calls are TRBV28 and TRBJ2-7, with D possibly TRBD1 on 6 matching bases. The CDR3 extends over 14 amino acids. Germline V lookup: CDR1 MDHEN, CDR2 SYDVKM. V shed 2 bases and J shed 2 bases, with 10 bases lying between them. The CDR3 sequence: CASSLGGPPYEQYF. In DNA form, the CDR3 reads TGTGCCAGCAGTTTAGGGGGCCCCCCCTACGAGCAGTACTTC.

This rearrangement joins TRBV24-1 to TRBJ1-2; no reliable D call. There are 14 residues in the CDR3. V lost 3 bases and J lost 5, with 12 bases in between. Germline V gene lookup returns CDR1 KGHDR and CDR2 SFDVKD. CDR3 coding DNA: TGTGCCACCAGTGATCCGACCGCGGGATATGGCTACACCTTC. Its translation is CATSDPTAGYGYTF.

This clonotype was detected ten times or more. The J gene is TRBJ1-4, the V gene TRBV30, with TRBD1 as a possible D gene (5 bases). The germline CDR1 and CDR2 sequences are GTSNPN and SVGIG (reference sequence). Trimming pared 2 bases from V and 6 bases from J, leaving 7 bases between. This CDR3 spans 12 amino acids. CDR3 residues: CAWSWDYEKLFF. The CDR3 DNA sequence: TGTGCCTGGAGTTGGGACTATGAAAAACTGTTTTTT.